The rows below give T cell receptor beta chains drawn from one sample of a study of T-cell reconstitution after alpha-beta-depleted transplantation in children. TCRdb independently ran MiXCR on the PCR reads; one entry per CDR3 protein. The table lists about half a million distinct CDR3 sequences, about an eighth of them singletons. Here the sequenced sample was PBMCs from the stem cell graft donor, taken from the stem cell graft. The origin of the receptors is a human donor who donated a stem cell graft to a child with combined immunodeficiency. CDR3s leave out the opening cysteine and the closing phenylalanine or tryptophan. A D gene is named only where the DNA matches it firmly. For some rows the clone size is stated as once, few or many, or as a class when expanded; others skip it.

>.|TRBV27|TRBJ1-2|.
ASSFAGGYT
>few|TRBV2|TRBJ2-5|TRBD2
ASRLTSGRASGMETQY
>few|TRBV29-1|TRBJ2-3|.
SETAGHTQY
>.|TRBV6-2/TRBV6-3|TRBJ2-2|.
ASTRDRNTGELF
>many|TRBV12-3/TRBV12-4|TRBJ2-3|.
ASSWDQRDFTDTQY
>many|TRBV2|TRBJ1-5|.
ASSEGGGGNQPQH
>.|TRBV19|TRBJ1-3|.
ASSTGPGNTIY
>many|TRBV29-1|TRBJ1-5|.
SVEESSNQPQH
>.|TRBV28|TRBJ1-5|TRBD1
ASREIDRENQPQH
>few|TRBV20-1|TRBJ2-5|.
SARVGGQAQETQY
>many|TRBV24-1|TRBJ2-7|.
ATSDDRSYEQY
>many|TRBV20-1|TRBJ2-5|.
SATERFRGAETQY
>few|TRBV12-3/TRBV12-4|TRBJ2-2|TRBD2
ASSSPTSGRGLGTGELF
>.|TRBV7-3|TRBJ2-3|.
ASSLKGTLSWLARGDTQY
>.|TRBV20-1|TRBJ2-1|.
SATDSSYNEQF
>few|TRBV9|TRBJ2-1|.
ASRGSSYNEQF
>.|TRBV6-5|TRBJ2-7|.
ASSYAPVRDEQY
>few|TRBV28|TRBJ1-1|.
ASSFPPRNTEAF
>.|TRBV6-2/TRBV6-3|TRBJ2-3|TRBD2
ATLRGSGGPDTQY
>few|TRBV21-1|TRBJ2-7|.
ASSKGPLRVQY
>many|TRBV4-3|TRBJ2-1|.
ASSPSLPSYNEQF
>few|TRBV11-2|TRBJ2-7|.
ASSQGSSEPYEQY
>many|TRBV9|TRBJ2-1|.
ASSDLSNEQF
>.|TRBV29-1|TRBJ2-7|TRBD2
SVEGRFTGTSGRINEQY
>few|TRBV7-6|TRBJ1-1|.
ASSPAGAPANTEAF
>.|TRBV4-2|TRBJ2-5|TRBD2
ASSQPGLAGILGLGETQY
>.|TRBV27|TRBJ2-7|.
ASSPLDRHSYEQY
>few|TRBV20-1|TRBJ2-3|.
SATYQGADTQY
>few|TRBV3-1|TRBJ2-7|.
ASSMAGSSYEQY
>.|TRBV7-6|TRBJ1-1|TRBD1
ASSLAEQGDTEAF
>few|TRBV12-3/TRBV12-4|TRBJ2-7|TRBD1
ASRTGQGSSYEQY